Below are 32 T cell receptor beta chains sequenced from a single sample in a study of blood T cell repertoires in COVID-19. TCRdb keeps only in-frame clones here, not all; method: immunoSEQ multiplex PCR. The sample yields around 320,000 clones, around 91% seen once. Source material: PBMCs or T cells enriched from blood (not recorded which). Receptors were obtained from a woman between 18 and 29 years old with acute COVID-19.

This clone has a single count. This chain uses TRBV7-3 with TRBJ2-1; D ambiguous. This CDR3 is 14 amino acids long. The germline V gene has CDR1 SGHTA and CDR2 FQGTGA. Trimming cost V 2 bases and J 10 bases, with 15 bases left between them. The CDR3 DNA sequence: TGTGCCAGCAGCTTAGGTACTACCCCCGCGGAGCAGTTCTTC. Its translation: CASSLGTTPAEQFF.

The genes are TRBV6-5 and TRBJ2-1; TRBD2 aligns across 7 bases. The CDR3 covers 15 residues. The V segment lost 0 bases and the J segment 9 bases; nucleotides outside the gene matches: 8. Germline V CDR1 and CDR2: MNHEY, SVGAGI. CDR3 coding DNA: TGTGCCAGCAGTTACTCAGCGGGAATGTGGGTTGAGCAGTTCTTC. It codes for CASSYSAGMWVEQFF.

V and J are TRBV7-2 and TRBJ1-5; D ambiguous. V gave up 1 base and J gave up 0 bases, with 7 bases separating them. The germline V gene has CDR1 SGHTA and CDR2 FQGNSA. There are 15 residues in the CDR3. The CDR3 sequence: CASSLVAGSNQPQHF. The CDR3 nucleotides are TGTGCCAGCAGCTTAGTAGCGGGTAGCAATCAGCCCCAGCATTTT.

This chain uses TRBV19 with TRBJ1-4, with D tentatively TRBD1 (6 bases). The V end lost 6 bases, the J end lost 8 bases, and 13 bases lay between the germline ends. This CDR3 spans 13 amino acids. Germline assignment: CDR1 LNHDA and CDR2 SQIVND (reference sequence). The CDR3 spells CASSAGGGEKLFF. The CDR3 bases are TGTGCCAGTAGCGCGGGCGGGGGCGAAAAACTGTTTTTT.

The CDR3, as DNA: TGTGCCAGCAGCCGGGAATTGGTGATGCGTGATAATTCACCCCTCCACTTT. It yields the protein CASSRELVMRDNSPLHF. The rearrangement uses TRBV5-5 and TRBJ1-6, with no clear D. V was shortened by 4 bases and J by 5 bases, with 19 bases between the two germline ends. Germline assignment: CDR1 SGHKS and CDR2 YYEKEE (reference sequence). The CDR3 consists of 17 residues.

This sequence joins TRBV18 and TRBJ2-7; 10 positions agree with TRBD2. The CDR3 totals 15 residues. Germline V gene data show CDR1 as KGHSH and CDR2 as LQKENI. The V gene end was trimmed by 3 bases and the J gene end by 0 bases; junction bases not matched to a gene: 2. CDR3 DNA: TGTGCCAGCTCACCTCTAGCGGGGGTCTCCTACGAGCAGTACTTC. Amino acid sequence: CASSPLAGVSYEQYF.

This chain connects TRBV12-5 to TRBJ1-4, with D perhaps matching TRBD1 (5 bases). The ends were cut back, 3 bases at V and 3 bases at J, with 20 bases in the middle. There are 18 residues in the CDR3. Germline V gives CDR1 LGHNT, CDR2 FRNRAP. In nucleotides, the CDR3 is TGTGCTAGTGGTTTTTTCGTCAGGGCAGTCACAGCTAATGAAAAACTGTTTTTT. Its protein product is CASGFFVRAVTANEKLFF.

The chain carries TRBV2 and TRBJ2-1; the D gene is possibly TRBD1 (5 bases). The CDR3 length is 16 residues. Germline CDR1 is SNHLY and CDR2 is FYNNEI. Deletions cut 2 bases from V and 3 bases from J, with 14 bases between. CDR3 loop: CASSETGLNHYNEQFF. CDR3 sequence (DNA): TGTGCCAGCAGTGAAACAGGCCTAAACCACTACAATGAGCAGTTCTTC. Complete variable domain (other parts from reference TRBV2 and TRBJ2-1): EPEVTQTPSHQVTQMGQEVILRCVPISNHLYFYWYRQILGQKVEFLVSFYNNEISEKSEIFDDQFSVERPDGSNFTLKIRSTKLEDSAMYFCASSETGLNHYNEQFFGPGTRLTVL.

V usage is TRBV19 and J usage is TRBJ1-1; D possibly corresponds to TRBD1 (5 bases). Germline V gene lookup returns CDR1 LNHDA and CDR2 SQIVND (reference sequence). Trimming took 7 bases from V and 1 from J, leaving 16 bases between them. The CDR3 has 15 residues. The CDR3 DNA follows: TGTGCCAGTACCCCCGGGGGGGGAGCGAACACTGAAGCTTTCTTT. This codes for CASTPGGGANTEAFF.

This chain uses TRBV28 with TRBJ2-3; TRBD2 aligns across 9 bases. J was trimmed by 2 bases and V by 3 bases; bases with no gene match: 9. Germline V gives CDR1 MDHEN, CDR2 SYDVKM. The CDR3 is made up of 17 amino acids. The CDR3 DNA reads TGTGCCAGCAGTTTTTACTGGCGGGAGGGGGACACAGATACGCAGTATTTT. Translating it yields CASSFYWREGDTDTQYF. The full variable domain, completed using reference TRBV28 and TRBJ2-3, is DVKVTQSSRYLVKRTGEKVFLECVQDMDHENMFWYRQDPGLGLRLIYFSYDVKMKEKGDIPEGYSVSREKKERFSLILESASTNQTSMYLCASSFYWREGDTDTQYFGPGTRLTVL.

The chain carries TRBV24-1 and TRBJ1-3, with TRBD1 matching 7 bases. Germline V gene lookup returns CDR1 KGHDR and CDR2 SFDVKD. The V segment lost 3 bases and the J segment 0 bases; nucleotides outside the gene matches: 1. CDR3 length: 15 residues. The DNA for the CDR3 is TGTGCCACCAGTGATCAGGGGGACTCTGGAAACACCATATATTTT. Its translation is CATSDQGDSGNTIYF.

The J gene is TRBJ2-1, the V gene TRBV27; D may be TRBD1 (5 bases). The germline gives CDR1 MNHEY, CDR2 SMNVEV (reference sequence). The V gene lost 4 bases and the J gene lost 4 bases, with 14 bases spanning the gap. The CDR3 length is 15 residues. CDR3 coding DNA: TGTGCCAGCAGTTCTTTGACAGACTTTTACAATGAGCAGTTCTTC. It codes for CASSSLTDFYNEQFF.

The chain links TRBV7-6 to TRBJ2-5, with 11 bases matching TRBD2. Germline V CDR1 and CDR2: SGHVS, FNYEAQ. The trim removed 6 bases at V and 5 bases at J, leaving 11 bases unmatched. The CDR3 has 16 residues. In DNA, the CDR3 is TGTGCCAGCAGGACTAGCGGGAATGGTCGGGCGGAGACCCAGTACTTC. Translating gives CASRTSGNGRAETQYF.

This sequence joins TRBV2 and TRBJ1-6, with TRBD1 identical over 8 bases. CDR1 is SNHLY, CDR2 FYNNEI, per germline. V was pared by 6 bases and J by 10 bases, with 11 bases of the junction left unmatched. CDR3 size: 15 residues. In nucleotides, the CDR3 is TGTGCCAGCAGACCTTCTTGGACAGGGTTATCACCCCTCCACTTT. This gives the protein CASRPSWTGLSPLHF.

V usage is TRBV20-1 and J usage is TRBJ2-1; 13 nucleotides line up with TRBD2. The CDR3 loop spans 17 amino acids. CDR1 is DFQATT and CDR2 is SNEGSKA in the germline V gene (reference sequence). V lost 3 bases to trimming and J lost 5 bases; unmatched junction nucleotides: 10. CDR3 nucleotides: TGCAGTGCTAGTGTAACTAGCGGGAGGGCCCCGAACAATGAGCAGTTCTTC. This codes for CSASVTSGRAPNNEQFF.

Notes on this clone: This sample also contains other DNA sequences that code for the same CDR3. This chain connects TRBV12-3 or TRBV12-4 to TRBJ2-5; D is unclear. With 3 bases removed from V and 2 bases from J, the gap between germline ends came to 7 bases. This CDR3 has 13 residues. The DNA for the CDR3 is TGTGCCAGCAGTTTCGGCGGACAAGAGACCCAGTACTTC. Its translation is CASSFGGQETQYF.

The V call is TRBV28, the J call TRBJ1-5; maybe TRBD1 (6 bases). Germline CDR1 MDHEN, CDR2 SYDVKM. Trimming left V 10 bases short and J 2 bases short, with 15 bases between. The CDR3 covers 14 residues. This chain's CDR3 is CATSRGGGNQPQHF. For the CDR3, the DNA is TGTGCCACCTCGAGGGGGGGCGGCAATCAGCCCCAGCATTTT.

This clone was observed once. V is TRBV19 and J is TRBJ1-2; D gene uncertain. The CDR3 sequence is 12 residues long. V dropped 5 bases and J dropped 5 bases, with 9 bases sitting between them. Germline CDR1 is LNHDA and CDR2 is SQIVND (reference sequence). CDR3 DNA sequence: TGTGCCAGTAGTCCGTCACTATATGGCTACACCTTC. Protein sequence: CASSPSLYGYTF.

This clone appeared a few times. J is TRBJ1-5 and V is TRBV27; the D gene is possibly TRBD1 (5 bases). Germline V gene lookup returns CDR1 MNHEY and CDR2 SMNVEV (reference sequence). V was clipped by 4 bases and J by 3 bases, with 10 bases between them. The CDR3 runs to 14 residues. This CDR3 reads CASSSRTSNQPQHF. The CDR3 nucleotides read TGTGCCAGCAGTTCACGGACATCCAATCAGCCCCAGCATTTT.

This clone was picked up a small number of times. The chain uses TRBV7-9 and TRBJ2-5; possibly TRBD1 for D (5 bases). The CDR3 length is 16 residues. In germline, CDR1 is SEHNR, CDR2 FQNEAQ (reference sequence). V was pared by 5 bases and J by 5 bases, with 21 bases between. The CDR3 here is CASSRTAQAAVETQYF. The CDR3, as DNA: TGTGCCAGCAGCCGAACGGCACAGGCCGCGGTGGAGACCCAGTACTTC.

V usage is TRBV21-1 and J usage is TRBJ2-5; no check of the table's D call, TRBD2, against the DNA was made. TRBV21-1 is flagged as a pseudogene. CDR3 length: 15 residues. The CDR3 bases are TGTGCCAGCAGCAATAGCGGGTCCCGGGAAGAGACCCAGTACTTC. It encodes CASSNSGSREETQYF.

The chain recombines TRBV28 with TRBJ1-5; D gene unclear. V lost 8 bases and J lost 9, with 14 bases in between. The CDR3 is 12 residues long. The V gene's germline CDR1 is MDHEN and CDR2 SYDVKM. The CDR3 coding sequence is TGTGCCAGCCGATATGGTCCGGGGCCCCAGCATTTT. This gives the protein CASRYGPGPQHF.

The rearrangement links TRBV21-1 to TRBJ1-4; no check of the table's D call, TRBD1, against the DNA was made. TRBV21-1 is labeled a pseudogene. The CDR3 consists of 15 residues. In DNA form, the CDR3 reads TGTGCCAGCAGCATATCCGGGACAGGGACTGAAAAACTGTTTTTT. It codes for CASSISGTGTEKLFF.

Comment on this clone: The conserved final phenylalanine or tryptophan is absent from the CDR3, which likely points to a read error. Because the CDR3's place on the DNA is in doubt, the DNA is left out and the CDR3 is given as listed by TCRdb. The V call is TRBV10-1, the J call TRBJ1-2; the D call of TRBD1 is as the table states it, not checked on the DNA. The CDR3 region is 9 residues in length, termini included. Germline V CDR1 and CDR2: WNHNN, SYGVQD (reference sequence). The CDR3 sequence is CASTSTGGL.

This sequence joins TRBV18 and TRBJ1-6; possible D gene TRBD1, 5 bases. The CDR3 totals 16 residues. CDR1 KGHSH and CDR2 LQKENI come from the germline V gene. With 5 bases removed from V and 3 bases from J, the gap between germline ends came to 14 bases. In DNA form, the CDR3 reads TGTGCCAGCTCAGAAGGAGGGGCGAACTATAATTCACCCCTCCACTTT. Translating it yields CASSEGGANYNSPLHF. Full variable domain (remainder filled in from reference TRBV18 and TRBJ1-6): NAGVMQNPRHLVRRRGQEARLRCSPMKGHSHVYWYRQLPEEGLKFMVYLQKENIIDESGMPKERFSAEFPKEGPSILRIQQVVRGDSAAYFCASSEGGANYNSPLHFGNGTRLTVT.

Written as DNA, the CDR3 is TGCAGCGGGGGCTGGGGCGCCGATCAGCCCCAGCATTTT. Amino acid sequence: CSGGWGADQPQHF. The chain is built from TRBV29-1 and TRBJ1-5, with D maybe TRBD1 (5 bases). The CDR3 is 13 amino acids. Germline lookup yields CDR1 SQVTM and CDR2 ANQGSEA. The ends were cut back, 7 bases at V and 5 bases at J, with 15 bases in the middle.

This chain links TRBV6-5 with TRBJ2-1, with 12 bases matching TRBD2. V lost 6 bases to trimming and J lost 7 bases; unmatched junction nucleotides: 7. Germline CDR1 reads MNHEY; CDR2 reads SVGAGI. This CDR3 is 15 amino acids long. The DNA for the CDR3 is TGTGCCAGCAGCTCCGGACTAGCGGGACTAAATGAGCAGTTCTTC. It yields the protein CASSSGLAGLNEQFF.

The J gene is TRBJ1-1, the V gene TRBV5-1; TRBD1 aligns across 8 bases. CDR3 length: 18 residues. Trimming at V came to 0 bases and at J to 3 bases, leaving 13 bases not matched to a gene. The germline CDR1 and CDR2 sequences are SGHRS and YFSETQ. For the CDR3, the DNA is TGCGCCAGCAGCTTGGTTGGCGTACCTGACAGGGGCGACACTGAAGCTTTCTTT. Its protein is CASSLVGVPDRGDTEAFF.

The chain carries TRBV5-6 and TRBJ2-2, with 8 bases matching TRBD2. Germline V gene data show CDR1 as SGHDT and CDR2 as YYEEEE. This CDR3 comprises 15 residues. The V segment lost 2 bases and the J segment 3 bases; nucleotides outside the gene matches: 3. The CDR3 sequence is CASSLLAEYTGELFF. The CDR3 nucleotides are TGTGCCAGCAGCTTACTAGCGGAGTACACCGGGGAGCTGTTTTTT.

This chain connects TRBV6-5 to TRBJ2-5, with D maybe TRBD1 (5 bases). The CDR3 contains 16 residues. Trimming stripped 0 bases from V and 1 base from J, with 12 bases between. Germline assignment: CDR1 MNHEY and CDR2 SVGAGI. CDR3 amino acids: CASSYSGRATQETQYF. DNA of the CDR3: TGTGCCAGCAGTTACTCGGGCAGGGCGACCCAAGAGACCCAGTACTTC.

The chain links TRBV2 to TRBJ2-7; TRBD2 might be the D (6 bases). This CDR3 is 12 amino acids long. Trimming removed 4 bases from V and 3 bases from J, with 7 bases in between. CDR1 and CDR2 (germline): SNHLY, FYNNEI. The CDR3 is CASSGDFYEQYF. The CDR3 DNA sequence: TGTGCCAGCAGTGGGGACTTCTACGAGCAGTACTTC.

This clone came up once. The V and J genes are TRBV6-5 and TRBJ1-2; D is possibly TRBD1 (6 bases). V was clipped by 2 bases and J by 6 bases, with 7 bases between them. CDR1 and CDR2 (germline): MNHEY, SVGAGI. CDR3 length: 12 residues. CDR3 in DNA: TGTGCCAGCAGTTACAGGGGGAATGGCTACACCTTC. This codes for CASSYRGNGYTF.